The 5 T cell receptor beta chains given below trace back to one sample, sequenced in a study of shared clonotypes between healthy human individuals. This table comes from immunoSEQ multiplex PCR, and its TCRdb copy is limited to in-frame clones, with some not included. The sample yields approximately 720,000 clones, roughly 94% seen once. The naive CD8 subset, CD45RO-negative cells positively selected for CCR7, excluded terminally differentiated effector memory CD45RA+ cells. Sequenced input: naive CD8+ T cells sorted from blood. All receptors derive from a man aged 25 to 40 in good health.

The chain couples TRBV9 to TRBJ2-1; 11 nucleotides match TRBD1. The germline CDR1 and CDR2 sequences are SGDLS and YYNGEE. This CDR3 has 15 amino acids. Germline trimming cut 2 bases from V and 7 bases from J; bases unmatched to any gene: 5. The CDR3 nucleotides are TGTGCCAGCAGCGTCTCCGGGACAGGGGGGAATGAGCAGTTCTTC. Translation: CASSVSGTGGNEQFF. Drawing the rest from reference TRBV9 and TRBJ2-1, the complete variable domain is DSGVTQTPKHLITATGQRVTLRCSPRSGDLSVYWYQQSLDQGLQFLIQYYNGEERAKGNILERFSAQQFPDLHSELNLSSLELGDSALYFCASSVSGTGGNEQFFGPGTRLTVL.

The chain uses TRBV7-6 and TRBJ2-2, with TRBD1 as a possible D gene (5 bases). V was clipped by 5 bases and J by 2 bases, with 24 bases between them. Germline-derived CDR1 and CDR2 are SGHVS and FNYEAQ. The CDR3 runs 19 residues. CDR3 bases: TGTGCCAGCAGCCCTTATCCCCAAGACAGTTTTGAAAACACCGGGGAGCTGTTTTTT. Its protein product is CASSPYPQDSFENTGELFF.

The chain is built from TRBV7-8 and TRBJ2-5; D might be TRBD1 (5 bases). This CDR3 has 15 residues. Germline CDR1 is SGHVS and CDR2 is FQNEAQ. The V end lost 3 bases, the J end lost 1 base, and 12 bases lay between the germline ends. This CDR3 reads CASSLSRVLQETQYF. CDR3 nucleotides: TGTGCCAGCAGCTTGAGCAGGGTTCTCCAAGAGACCCAGTACTTC. Full variable domain (rest looked up from reference TRBV7-8 and TRBJ2-5): GAGVSQSPRYKVAKRGQDVALRCDPISGHVSLFWYQQALGQGPEFLTYFQNEAQLDKSGLPSDRFFAERPEGSVSTLKIQRTQQEDSAVYLCASSLSRVLQETQYFGPGTRLLVL.

V usage is TRBV11-2 and J usage is TRBJ2-2, with D possibly being TRBD1 or TRBD2 (5 bases each). V shed 3 bases and J shed 0 bases, with 17 bases lying between them. The length of the CDR3 is 18 residues. CDR1 and CDR2 from the germline V gene are SGHAT and FQNNGV. In DNA form, the CDR3 reads TGTGCCAGCAGCTTGGGGGACCACGGCCCCGCGAACACCGGGGAGCTGTTTTTT. This codes for CASSLGDHGPANTGELFF.

The genes are TRBV7-9 and TRBJ2-2; D is possibly TRBD1 (5 bases). This CDR3 spans 16 amino acids. Trimming removed 3 bases at V and 3 bases at J, with 14 bases between. Per the germline V gene, CDR1 is SEHNR and CDR2 is FQNEAQ (reference sequence). The CDR3 DNA reads TGTGCCAGCAGCTTTGCAAGAGACAGAGACACCGGGGAGCTGTTTTTT. Its protein is CASSFARDRDTGELFF.